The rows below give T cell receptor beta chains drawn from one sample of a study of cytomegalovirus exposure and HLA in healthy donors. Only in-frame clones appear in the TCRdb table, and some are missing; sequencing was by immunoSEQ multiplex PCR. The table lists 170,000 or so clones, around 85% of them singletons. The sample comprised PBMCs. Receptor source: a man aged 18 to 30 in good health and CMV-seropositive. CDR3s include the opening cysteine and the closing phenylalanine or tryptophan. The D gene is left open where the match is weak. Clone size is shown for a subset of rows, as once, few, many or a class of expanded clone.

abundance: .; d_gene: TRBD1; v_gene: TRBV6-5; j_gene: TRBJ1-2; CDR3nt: TGTGCCAGCAGTTCGGGACAGGGCTCTAACTATGGCTACACCTTC; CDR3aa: CASSSGQGSNYGYTF
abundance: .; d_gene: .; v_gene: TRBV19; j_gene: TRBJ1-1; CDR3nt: TGTGCCAGTAGTCAGAACACTGAAGCTTTCTTT; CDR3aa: CASSQNTEAFF
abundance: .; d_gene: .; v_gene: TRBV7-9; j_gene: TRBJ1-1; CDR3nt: TGTGCCAGCAGCCTACCCGGGACACCCGAAGCTTTCTTT; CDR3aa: CASSLPGTPEAFF
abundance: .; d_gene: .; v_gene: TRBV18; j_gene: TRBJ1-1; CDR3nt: TGTGCCAGCTCCCTCAACACTGAAGCTTTCTTT; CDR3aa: CASSLNTEAFF
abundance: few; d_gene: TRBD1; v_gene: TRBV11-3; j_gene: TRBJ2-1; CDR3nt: TGTGCCAGCAGCTCACGGGACAGGGCGTACAATGAGCAGTTCTTC; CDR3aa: CASSSRDRAYNEQFF
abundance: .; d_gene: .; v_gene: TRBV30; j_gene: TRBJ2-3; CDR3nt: TGTGCCTGGAGTGTGACAGGAGGGGGCCGCACAGATACGCAGTATTTT; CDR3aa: CAWSVTGGGRTDTQYF
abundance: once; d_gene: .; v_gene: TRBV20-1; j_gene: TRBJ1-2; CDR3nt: TGCAGTGCGAGAGACCCCGTTGGCTACACCTTC; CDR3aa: CSARDPVGYTF
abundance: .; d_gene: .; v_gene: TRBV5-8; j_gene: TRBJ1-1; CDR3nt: TGTGCCAGCAGCTACGGGTCTATGAACACTGAAGCTTTCTTT; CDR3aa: CASSYGSMNTEAFF
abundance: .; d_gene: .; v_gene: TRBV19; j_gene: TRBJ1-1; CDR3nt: TGTGCCAGTACTCCAAGCGCAGCAGGCCCGGGGGCTGAAGCTTTCTTT; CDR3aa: CASTPSAAGPGAEAFF
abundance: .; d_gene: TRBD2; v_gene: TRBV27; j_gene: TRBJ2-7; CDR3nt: TGTGCCACCGGGGGGGGCTCATACGAGCAGTACTTC; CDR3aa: CATGGGSYEQYF
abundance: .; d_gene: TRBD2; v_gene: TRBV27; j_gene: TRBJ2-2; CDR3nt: TGTGCCAGCAGTTTATTTGTTAGCGGGATGAACACCGGGGAGCTGTTTTTT; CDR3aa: CASSLFVSGMNTGELFF
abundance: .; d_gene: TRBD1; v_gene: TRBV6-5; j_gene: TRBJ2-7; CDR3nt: TGTGCCAGCAGTCGGGACAGGGCCTCCTACGAGCAGTACTTC; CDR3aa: CASSRDRASYEQYF
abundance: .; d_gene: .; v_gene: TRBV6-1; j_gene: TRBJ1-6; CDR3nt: TGTGCCAGCTCCGGGACATCGCTCTATAATTCACCCCTCCACTTT; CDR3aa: CASSGTSLYNSPLHF
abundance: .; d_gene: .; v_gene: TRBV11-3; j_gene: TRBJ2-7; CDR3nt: TGTGCCAGCAGCTCCCGGGACTCCTACGAGCAGTACTTC; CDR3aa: CASSSRDSYEQYF
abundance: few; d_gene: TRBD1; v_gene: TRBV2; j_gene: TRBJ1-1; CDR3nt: TGTGCCAGAGACAGGGCGGACACTGAAGCTTTCTTT; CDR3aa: CARDRADTEAFF
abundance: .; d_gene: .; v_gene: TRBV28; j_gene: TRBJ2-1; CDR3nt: TGTGCCAGCAGTTTAAGAGGAGGCCGGGGCAATGAGCAGTTCTTC; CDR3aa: CASSLRGGRGNEQFF
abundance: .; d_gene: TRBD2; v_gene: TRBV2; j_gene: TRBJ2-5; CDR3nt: TGTGCCAGCCAAGCGGGGGGGACCGGGACCCAGTACTTC; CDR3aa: CASQAGGTGTQYF
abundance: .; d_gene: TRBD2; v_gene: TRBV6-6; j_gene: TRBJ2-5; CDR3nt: TGTGCCAGCAGTTACTCGCGACTAGCGGGGGGGGAGACCCAGTACTTC; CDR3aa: CASSYSRLAGGETQYF
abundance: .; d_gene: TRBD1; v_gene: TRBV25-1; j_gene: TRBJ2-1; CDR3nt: TGTGCCAGCAGGGACAGGGCGACGAATGAGCAGTTCTTC; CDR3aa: CASRDRATNEQFF
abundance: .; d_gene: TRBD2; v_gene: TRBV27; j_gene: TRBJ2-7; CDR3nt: TGTGCCAGCAGTTTAGCGGGGACTAGCGGGAGCTGGGGTTACGAGCAGTACTTC; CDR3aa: CASSLAGTSGSWGYEQYF
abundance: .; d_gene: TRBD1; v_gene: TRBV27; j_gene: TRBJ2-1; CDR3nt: TGTGCCAGCCCCACCGGGACAGGTGGCAATGAGCAGTTCTTC; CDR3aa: CASPTGTGGNEQFF
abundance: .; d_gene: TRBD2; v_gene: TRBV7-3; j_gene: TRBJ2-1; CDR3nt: TGTGCCAGCAGCTTAACCCCGACTAGCGGGGGGGCGAGCTCCTACAATGAGCAGTTCTTC; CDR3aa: CASSLTPTSGGASSYNEQFF
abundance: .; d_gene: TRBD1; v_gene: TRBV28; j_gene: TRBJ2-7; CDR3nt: TGTGCCAGCAGACTTGGACAGGGCTACGAGCAGTACTTC; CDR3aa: CASRLGQGYEQYF
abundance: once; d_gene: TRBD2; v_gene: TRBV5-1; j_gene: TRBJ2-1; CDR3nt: TGCGCCAGCAGCTTGCTGCCTAGCGGGGGGGTTGTCAATGAGCAGTTCTTC; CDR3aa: CASSLLPSGGVVNEQFF
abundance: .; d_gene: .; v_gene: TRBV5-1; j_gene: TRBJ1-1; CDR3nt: TGCGCCAGCAGCTTGGGAGGAAGGGGGATGAACACTGAAGCTTTCTTT; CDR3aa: CASSLGGRGMNTEAFF
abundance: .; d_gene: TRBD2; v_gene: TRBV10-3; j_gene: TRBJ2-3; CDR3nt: TGTGCCATCAGTGAGCTAGCGGGGGGCTACACAGATACGCAGTATTTT; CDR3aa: CAISELAGGYTDTQYF
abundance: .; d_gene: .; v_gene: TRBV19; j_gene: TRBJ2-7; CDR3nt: TGTGCCAGTAGTTTCGGGGGAGAGTACGAGCAGTACTTC; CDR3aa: CASSFGGEYEQYF
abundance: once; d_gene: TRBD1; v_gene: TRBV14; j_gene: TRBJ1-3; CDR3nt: TGTGCCAGCAGACGGACAGGGGATGGAAACACCATATATTTT; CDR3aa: CASRRTGDGNTIYF
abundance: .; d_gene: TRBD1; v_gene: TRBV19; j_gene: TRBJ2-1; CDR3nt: TGTGCCAGTAGTATGACAGGGGAGAATGAGCAGTTCTTC; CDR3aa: CASSMTGENEQFF
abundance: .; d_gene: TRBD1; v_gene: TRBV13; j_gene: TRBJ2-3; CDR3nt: TGTGCCAGCAGCCTGTTGGACAGGGAGAGCACAGATACGCAGTATTTT; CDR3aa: CASSLLDRESTDTQYF
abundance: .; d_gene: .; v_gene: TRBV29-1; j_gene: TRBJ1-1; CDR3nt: TGCAGCGTTAAGGGGGTGGTCCCTGAAGCTTTCTTT; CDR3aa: CSVKGVVPEAFF